These 7 T cell receptor beta chains were all obtained from the same sample, sequenced in a study of shared clonotypes between healthy human individuals. Profiling relied on immunoSEQ multiplex PCR, and the TCRdb table lists in-frame clones only, not all of them. The top ten clones hold roughly 0.13% of a sample with 2 million to 2.5 million clones, approximately 96% of them seen once. The source material was naive CD4+ T cells sorted from blood. Described subset: CD45RA+ positively selected. Receptors originate from a man between 18 and 35 years old in good health.

V and J are TRBV14 and TRBJ2-4, with 7 positions matching TRBD2. This CDR3 has 16 amino acids. Germline trimming cut 4 bases from V and 6 bases from J; bases unmatched to any gene: 12. Germline lookup yields CDR1 SGHDN and CDR2 FVKESK. In nucleotides, the CDR3 is TGTGCCAGCAGCCCGGGAGGCGGGATTTCAACAAACATTCAGTACTTC. Amino acid sequence: CASSPGGGISTNIQYF.

This chain links TRBV19 with TRBJ2-2; TRBD1 is a possible D gene (5 bases). There are 14 residues in the CDR3. V lost 7 bases, J lost 1 base, and 10 bases lay in between. Germline CDR1 reads LNHDA; CDR2 reads SQIVND (reference sequence). CDR3 coding DNA: TGTGCCAGTAAGGACGGACAGAACACCGGGGAGCTGTTTTTT. This gives the protein CASKDGQNTGELFF.

Notes on this clone: Different DNA sequences within this sample yield the same CDR3. The chain links TRBV4-1 to TRBJ2-7; 11 positions agree with TRBD2. CDR3 length: 15 amino acids. Germline V gene lookup returns CDR1 MGHRA and CDR2 YSYEKL. The V and J ends lost 1 base and 4 bases, in that order; junction bases with no gene match: 3. The CDR3 DNA is TGCGCCAGCAGCCAAGCCGGGACTAGCGGTTACGAGCAGTACTTC. Residues: CASSQAGTSGYEQYF.

A note on this clone: In the same sample, other DNA sequences code for this CDR3. The genes are TRBV7-2 and TRBJ2-3, with 8 bases aligning to TRBD2. Germline V gene data show CDR1 as SGHTA and CDR2 as FQGNSA. CDR3 length: 14 amino acids. Trimming cost V 4 bases and J 1 base; bases outside gene matches: 1. CDR3 sequence reads: CASSSGGGTDTQYF. The CDR3 region has the DNA TGTGCCAGCAGCTCCGGGGGGGGCACAGATACGCAGTATTTT.

This rearrangement joins TRBV28 to TRBJ1-2; TRBD1 might be the D (5 bases). The germline gives CDR1 MDHEN, CDR2 SYDVKM. V was shortened by 7 bases and J by 8 bases, with 23 bases between the two germline ends. The CDR3 is 15 residues long. This CDR3 reads CASMVTDGGGGGYTF. The CDR3 DNA sequence: TGTGCCAGCATGGTGACAGACGGAGGTGGTGGCGGCTACACCTTC.

This sequence joins TRBV2 and TRBJ2-4; D perhaps matches TRBD1 (5 bases). The CDR3 runs to 16 residues. Germline CDR1 and CDR2: SNHLY and FYNNEI. The V end lost 1 base, the J end lost 0 bases, and 10 bases lay between the germline ends. CDR3 region: CASSEGQLLAKNIQYF. The DNA of the CDR3 is TGTGCCAGCAGTGAAGGACAGCTTCTAGCCAAAAACATTCAGTACTTC.

This sequence joins TRBV30 and TRBJ1-6; TRBD1 aligns across 8 bases. V lost 4 bases and J lost 7; bases outside the gene matches: 6. The germline gives CDR1 GTSNPN, CDR2 SVGIG (reference sequence). This CDR3 is 14 amino acids long. CDR3 region: CAWNTRGRNSPLHF. The CDR3 region has the DNA TGTGCCTGGAACACCAGGGGGCGAAATTCACCCCTCCACTTT.